Sequencing of this TCR beta chain was carried out in a study of T-cell reconstitution after alpha-beta-depleted transplantation in children. Unique molecular identifiers were used to barcode this TCRbeta library. TCRdb itself ran the PCR reads through MiXCR, one entry per CDR3 protein. The table has some 530,000 distinct CDR3 sequences, approximately 12% seen once; the top ten hold around 6%. This clonotype was observed at least ten times. The CDR3 is 16 amino acids. The V gene end was trimmed by 5 bases and the J gene end by 0 bases; junction bases not matched to a gene: 8. This TCR was recovered from a human donor who donated a stem cell graft to a child with combined immunodeficiency. The chain links TRBV12-3 or TRBV12-4 to TRBJ2-3; 7 bases are shared with TRBD1. The sample was PBMCs from the stem cell graft donor, taken from the stem cell graft. The CDR3 sequence: CASSQQGPTSTDTQYF. The CDR3 nucleotides read TGTGCCAGCAGTCAACAGGGGCCCACTAGCACAGATACGCAGTATTTT.